Many counts were recorded for the clone carrying this T cell receptor beta chain. The antigen is unknown. The authors prepared the TCRbeta library with unique molecular identifiers. TCRdb recomputed calls from the PCR reads with MiXCR, one row per CDR3 protein. The profile shows 200,000 or so distinct CDR3 sequences, 6.6% of them singletons. V gave up 7 bases and J gave up 6 bases, with 16 bases separating them. Germline V gives CDR1 SNHLY, CDR2 FYNNEI. The CDR3 is made up of 13 amino acids. This sample is drawn from a study of T-cell reconstitution after alpha-beta-depleted transplantation in children. Overall study results and limits: Reported findings indicate that, about two months after transplant, alpha-beta T cells came from several hundred expanded clones, which were derived from non-depleted graft cells.

V and J are TRBV2 and TRBJ2-7, with a weak D call TRBD1 (5 bases). This TCR was sampled from a boy under 10 years old with acute lymphoblastic leukemia, due to receive a stem cell transplant. This specimen was PBMCs, taken before TCRalphabeta/CD19-depleted stem cell transplant. Here the CDR3 DNA reads TGTGCCAGCACCGGCAGGGTAGCAGGCGAGCAGTACTTC. Its translation is CASTGRVAGEQYF.